This T cell receptor (beta chain) was captured by sequencing in a study of blood T cells in healthy people across ages. Study summary: When template switching was applied, about one barcoded beta molecule was captured per two T cells. General study results and limits: Both naive CD4+ cell counts and diversity were greater in long-lived donors than in aged donors.

Germline-derived CDR1 and CDR2 are SGHRS and YFSETQ. The CDR3 contains 14 residues. V lost 0 bases, J lost 13 bases, and 17 bases lay in between. The table lists this clonotype with a few counts. The antigen is not known. The authors ran a second PCR of 7 to 11 cycles using a sample-barcoded 5' primer and a J-beta primer mix. TCRdb itself ran the 5' RACE reads through MiXCR, one entry per CDR3 protein. The sample shows 850,000 to 1,000,000 distinct CDR3 sequences, around 48% of them seen only once. Donors were systemically healthy Caucasian individuals from Russia aged about 6 to 95 years. The specimen sequenced was blood. This chain links TRBV5-1 with TRBJ2-4; D may match TRBD1 or TRBD2 (5 bases each). The sequence came from a man aged 30 to 45 in good health. The CDR3 DNA is TGCGCCAGCAGCTTGGGACAGTCCCTCGGGGAGCAGTACTTC. It codes for CASSLGQSLGEQYF.